This T cell receptor (beta chain) was identified during a study of CD8 T cells in seronegative destructive rheumatoid arthritis (dated by TCRdb to the early 2020s). Regarding the complete study: At the time of sampling, biological drugs were being given to most of the eight CND-RA patients. Peripheral CD8+ TCRbeta repertoires were compared between CCP-negative destructive rheumatoid arthritis (CND-RA) patients and newly diagnosed seropositive RA, seronegative RA and healthy controls. Comparison cohorts of seropositive RA, seronegative RA and healthy controls came from an earlier published TCRbeta dataset rather than new sequencing. Study-wide conclusions, independent of this receptor: The small size of the CND-RA cohort was acknowledged as a study limitation. A distinct set of enriched public clonotypes appeared to be carried by CND-RA patients, and this finding was interpreted by the authors as support for a separate disease subset. With age adjusted for, CD8+ TCRbeta repertoires in CND-RA patients appeared less diverse and more clonal than repertoires in other RA subtypes. Compared with controls and other RA subtypes, CND-RA repertoires contained more CMV-reactive and fewer influenza A-reactive CD8+ TCRbeta sequences. No public clonotype enrichment survived Benjamini-Hochberg correction across the 100,000 to 150,000 clonotypes tested. Because diagnostic samples were lacking, the TCR repertoire differences may partly reflect years of poor disease control rather than having been present at onset.

CND-RA patients were negative for the clinical CCP2 antibody test, and joint destruction progressed despite active therapy. All CND-RA patients were characterized by typical joint destruction in wrists and ankles and by failure of conventional anti-rheumatic therapy. CND-RA patients were sampled not at diagnosis but after long disease histories, which in several cases spanned decades. Each patient provided about 50 millilitres of EDTA-anticoagulated peripheral blood. Peripheral blood mononuclear cells were isolated by Ficoll-Paque PLUS density gradient separation. AutoMACS magnetic bead positive selection was used to isolate CD8+ cells from fresh or cryopreserved PBMCs, and flow cytometry was used to check purity. Genomic DNA was extracted with Nucleospin Tissue or Tissue XS kits and quantified on a Qubit 2.0 fluorometer. V was cut back by 6 bases and J by 7 bases, leaving a gap of 16 bases between them. The CDR3, cysteine through valine, is 13 amino acids long. Only CDR3 DNA remains: 39 bases, in frame from the first base. CDR1 MNHEY and CDR2 SMNVEV were looked up in the germline V gene (reference sequence).

TCRbeta sequencing used genomic DNA from CD8+ cells, following the manufacturer's instructions. TCRbeta sequencing used the immunoSEQ assay and was run at a genomics technology centre in Finland. In the original analysis: Clonotype tables from the immunoSEQ preprocessing pipeline were converted to VDJtools format, and non-productive clonotypes were removed. Samples with fewer than 10,000 reads were excluded, the remaining samples were subsampled to 10,000 reads, and most of the eight CND-RA samples met this threshold. Using the VDJtools CalcDiversityStats function on data subsampled to 10,000 reads, the Shannon-Wiener, Simpson and clonality indices were calculated. Non-singleton TCRbeta clonotypes were hard-matched, with no mismatches allowed, against VDJdb to infer antigen specificity. CDR3 sequences differing by one amino acid (Hamming distance 1) were grouped into clusters with potentially shared antigen targets. Group enrichment of public clonotypes was tested with one-sided Fisher's exact tests after groups were resampled to six samples, with the procedure repeated ten times. TCRdb mirrors the immuneACCESS table, restricted to in-frame sequences. Some clones are absent from its copies; in checked studies, under half trace to an unresolved V gene, and the reason for the others is unknown. D and trimming were read from the DNA, whereas the V and J calls and clone size are those reported in that table. The sample table records 13,000 or so clones; less than 90% of these occur just once. Clones ranked in the top ten supply over 25% of the sample.

Concerning this clone: The antigen it recognizes is unknown. The sample holds no much larger clone one base away, and base qualities are not on file.

The rearrangement joined TRBV27 to TRBJ2-7, with the D gene not clear enough to name. The sequence derives from a woman between 25 and 49 years old with seronegative destructive rheumatoid arthritis. The sequenced sample was CD8+ T cells from blood. The DNA sequence follows: TGTGCCAGCAGCCCGACCGCCGCCGGAGAGCAGTACGTC. It encodes CASSPTAAGEQYV.